This TCR beta chain derives from a study of radiotherapy plus CTLA-4 blockade in lung cancer. TCRdb keeps only in-frame clones here, not all; method: immunoSEQ multiplex PCR. Of tens of thousands of clones listed, 60% to 85% are singletons. The CDR3 totals 15 residues. V lost 1 base to trimming and J lost 4 bases; unmatched junction nucleotides: 4. Per the germline V gene, CDR1 is SGHTA and CDR2 is FQGNSA. This clone has only one observation. This TCR derives from a human donor with non-small cell lung cancer who had a partial response to radiotherapy plus ipilimumab. Some clones in this sample may be carry-over from other donors' samples. The source material was peripheral blood, sampled from a patient treated with radiotherapy plus ipilimumab. V and J are TRBV7-2 and TRBJ2-1; 7 bases agree with TRBD1. The CDR3 DNA reads as TGTGCCAGCAGCTTAGGACAGGGTATTTACAATGAGCAGTTCTTC. Translated, it gives CASSLGQGIYNEQFF.